This T cell receptor beta chain comes out of a study of shared clonotypes between healthy human individuals. A word on this clone: Antigen specificity is unknown.

Broader study findings: Sample collection involved blood only; tissue repertoires are likely different.

Clones were sequenced by immunoSEQ multiplex PCR, and TCRdb holds only the in-frame ones, with some missing. Altogether roughly 1.5 million clones are present, around 98% being singletons, with the ten largest covering approximately 0.45%. The source material was naive CD4+ T cells sorted from blood. Subset described: CD45RA+ positively selected. The receptor was derived from a man younger than 45 in good health.

The CDR3 DNA is TGTGCCAGCAGCGTCCTAGCGCAGGACACCGGGGAGCTGTTTTTT. This codes for CASSVLAQDTGELFF. The chain uses TRBV9 and TRBJ2-2; maybe TRBD2 (6 bases). This CDR3 has 15 residues. V was shortened by 2 bases and J by 3 bases, with 11 bases between the two germline ends. Germline CDR1 SGDLS, CDR2 YYNGEE. Complete variable domain (other parts from reference TRBV9 and TRBJ2-2): DSGVTQTPKHLITATGQRVTLRCSPRSGDLSVYWYQQSLDQGLQFLIQYYNGEERAKGNILERFSAQQFPDLHSELNLSSLELGDSALYFCASSVLAQDTGELFFGEGSRLTVL.